The 14 T cell receptor beta chains presented below share a single source sample, sequenced in a study of blood T cells in healthy people across ages (dated by TCRdb to about 2015). Library preparation was by 5' RACE. These reads were obtained on an Illumina HiSeq 2500. A second PCR of about 7 to 12 cycles was run with a J-beta primer mix and a sample-barcoded 5' primer. The raw public reads went through TCRdb reprocessing: fastp at Q25, MiXCR clone calling, in-frame beta chains kept. When rows share a CDR3 protein, they turn into one entry using the most common DNA and genes. This sample gives 1.5 million to 2 million distinct CDR3 sequences in total; 28% of them show up just once. 6.5% to 8.5% of the sample is held by the ten biggest clonotypes. What was sequenced was blood. The receptors come from a woman aged 25 to 39 in good health.

This clonotype was detected only a few times. DNA of the CDR3: TGCGCCAGCAGCTTCGACAGGTACACAGATACGCAGTATTTT. Its protein product is CASSFDRYTDTQYF. J is TRBJ2-3 and V is TRBV5-1, with D perhaps TRBD1 (6 bases). Trimming cost V 2 bases and J 2 bases, with 9 bases left between them. This CDR3 spans 14 amino acids. Germline V gene lookup returns CDR1 SGHRS and CDR2 YFSETQ.

V is TRBV3-1 and J is TRBJ2-1; possible D gene TRBD1, 7 bases. The CDR3 runs 15 residues. Between the trimmed V and J ends, which lost 1 base and 5 bases, there was a span of 12 bases. CDR1 LGHDT and CDR2 YNNKEL come from the germline V gene (reference sequence). CDR3 loop: CASSQGGDRHNEQFF. CDR3 coding DNA: TGTGCCAGCAGCCAAGGGGGGGACAGACACAATGAGCAGTTCTTC.

This clonotype was seen a handful of times. The chain is built from TRBV10-1 and TRBJ2-1; a possible D gene is TRBD2 (6 bases). CDR1 is WNHNN, CDR2 SYGVQD, per germline (reference sequence). This CDR3 is built from 16 residues. V lost 6 bases to trimming and J lost 3 bases, with 18 bases between them. The CDR3 DNA is TGCGCCAGCAGCCCGTCAGAGGTTAGCGGCTACAATGAGCAGTTCTTC. Translated, it gives CASSPSEVSGYNEQFF.

The CDR3 DNA follows: TGTGCCAGCAGTCGGGACACCCGGGCGGACATTCAGTACTTC. Its translation: CASSRDTRADIQYF. The gene calls are TRBV12-3 or TRBV12-4 and TRBJ2-7; TRBD1 might be the D (6 bases). The DNA end is a closer match to TRBJ2-4, so the J assignment may be wrong. The CDR3 is made up of 14 amino acids.

In this sample, this clonotype turned up many times. The chain combines TRBV10-3 with TRBJ1-4; D remains ambiguous. Trimming shortened V by 3 bases and J by 0 bases, and 11 bases separated the two germline ends. The CDR3 spans 16 residues. Germline V gene lookup returns CDR1 ENHRY and CDR2 SYGVKD. The CDR3 region has the DNA TGTGCCATCAGTGATCCTAGTCTGGCAACTAATGAAAAACTGTTTTTT. This codes for CAISDPSLATNEKLFF.

The chain employs TRBV6-5 and TRBJ1-5; D ambiguous. The CDR3 loop spans 16 amino acids. Trimming removed 0 bases at V and 0 bases at J, with 9 bases between. Germline values: CDR1 MNHEY, CDR2 SVGAGI. The CDR3, as DNA: TGTGCCAGCAGTTACTCGAGTAGTCTTAGCAATCAGCCCCAGCATTTT. Protein: CASSYSSSLSNQPQHF.

The rearrangement links TRBV5-1 to TRBJ2-1, with D perhaps TRBD2 (6 bases). The ends were cut back, 0 bases at V and 14 bases at J, with 15 bases in the middle. The CDR3 covers 13 residues. Germline V lookup: CDR1 SGHRS, CDR2 YFSETQ. CDR3 amino acids: CASSLGDSLGEFF. CDR3 in DNA: TGCGCCAGCAGCTTGGGGGACTCCCTAGGGGAGTTCTTC.

J is TRBJ1-1 and V is TRBV7-2, with D perhaps matching TRBD1 (5 bases). The CDR3 is 11 residues long. Germline CDR1 is SGHTA and CDR2 is FQGNSA. V gave up 3 bases and J gave up 11 bases, with 10 bases separating them. CDR3 nucleotide sequence: TGTGCCAGCAGCTTGGGACTGATGGCTTTCTTT. This sequence encodes CASSLGLMAFF.

The chain employs TRBV6-2 or TRBV6-3 and TRBJ2-5; 8 positions agree with TRBD2. V dropped 1 base and J dropped 11; count of bases not matched to a gene: 15. The CDR3 has 16 amino acids. CDR1 is MNHEY and CDR2 is SVGEGT in the germline V gene. The CDR3 DNA is TGTGCCAGCAGTTACTTGGGACTAGGCCTCTACAATGAGCAGTACTTC. It translates to CASSYLGLGLYNEQYF.

In this sample, this clonotype turned up many times. The chain carries TRBV4-3 and TRBJ2-7, with 7 bases lining up with TRBD2. The V gene's germline CDR1 is LGHNA and CDR2 YSLEER. The CDR3 contains 14 residues. The V segment lost 4 bases and the J segment 3 bases; nucleotides outside the gene matches: 6. This chain's CDR3 is CASSLEAGRYEQYF. The CDR3, as DNA: TGCGCCAGCAGCCTCGAAGCGGGGCGCTACGAGCAGTACTTC.

The chain recombines TRBV7-2 with TRBJ2-1; 9 positions match TRBD2. This CDR3 comprises 16 residues. The junction had 10 bases not matched to a gene; V was cut back by 2 bases and J by 8 bases. The germline V gene encodes CDR1 SGHTA and CDR2 FQGNSA. This chain's CDR3 is CASSLRTSESRDEQFF. The CDR3 DNA sequence: TGTGCCAGCAGCTTAAGGACTAGCGAGAGTCGGGATGAGCAGTTCTTC.

Points on this clonotype: One junction end does not reproduce the germline sequence, and a read error may be involved. The gene calls are TRBV24-1 and TRBJ2-1; D is unclear. The CDR3 has 14 amino acids. Germline CDR1 KGHDR, CDR2 SFDVKD. CDR3 in DNA: TGTGCCACGTCGGAGTTGAACTCCTACAATGGGCAGTTCTTC. Encoded protein: CATSELNSYNGQFF.

The chain couples TRBV20-1 to TRBJ2-2; D ambiguous. The CDR3 spans 15 residues. Trimming took 3 bases from V and 6 from J, leaving 17 bases between them. Germline CDR1 DFQATT, CDR2 SNEGSKA (reference sequence). In DNA, the CDR3 is TGCAGTGCTAGTATCGGGTCAAACTCCGCCGGGGAGCTGTTTTTT. This encodes CSASIGSNSAGELFF.

The rearrangement uses TRBV20-1 and TRBJ1-5, with TRBD1 identical over 9 bases. The CDR3 is 13 residues long. The germline V gene has CDR1 DFQATT and CDR2 SNEGSKA (reference sequence). The V and J ends lost 3 bases and 6 bases, in that order; junction bases with no gene match: 3. The CDR3 reads CSASLTGGQPQHF. The CDR3 DNA is TGCAGTGCTAGTTTGACAGGGGGTCAGCCCCAGCATTTT.